This TCR beta chain was recorded in a study of CD8 T cells in ankylosing spondylitis. Quantitative molecular-barcoded 5'-RACE generated the TCR beta libraries. TCRdb called the 5' RACE reads again in MiXCR, with one record for every CDR3 protein. The table includes 150,000 to 250,000 distinct CDR3 sequences, about 13% detected once. General study results and limits: Certain motif variants had earlier appeared in reactive arthritis synovial fluid and blood. Reportedly, disease-linked clones are significantly enriched in ankylosing spondylitis patients' matched synovial fluid. Blood from ankylosing spondylitis patients appeared to carry a characteristic roughly 8-variant TCR beta motif.

With regard to this clonotype: The antigen is undetermined.

Sequencing was performed on blood, either unsorted or a sorted T cell fraction (not recorded which). This TCR was sampled from a male donor with ankylosing spondylitis or in good health (not recorded which).

The CDR3 spells CASSAEDAMNTEAFF. In nucleotides, the CDR3 is TGTGCCAGCAGCGCCGAGGACGCCATGAACACTGAAGCTTTCTTT. The V gene is TRBV9, the J gene TRBJ1-1; no clear D. This CDR3 region has 15 residues. In germline, CDR1 is SGDLS, CDR2 YYNGEE. Trimming left V 3 bases short and J 0 bases short, with 12 bases between.